Only a few counts were recorded for the clone carrying this T cell receptor beta chain. This sample was taken from a study of regulatory T cells in long-lasting Graves disease. J was trimmed by 5 bases and V by 7 bases; bases with no gene match: 6. Germline V gives CDR1 SGHDT, CDR2 YYEEEE. The CDR3 contains 13 residues. Through Arm-PCR of CDR3 regions and iRepertoire HTBI primers, TCR beta libraries were built. TCRdb re-derived calls from the multiplex PCR reads in MiXCR, one entry per CDR3 protein. The profile covers 350,000 to 500,000 distinct CDR3 sequences, with 16% appearing a single time and about 25% taken by the ten largest. Time point: newly diagnosed GD, antithyroid drugs for less than 3 months. The TCR library was prepared using RNA isolated from PBMCs. A further study also used this sample, focusing on T cells in Graves' hyperthyroidism and ophthalmopathy.

This material consisted of peripheral blood mononuclear cells (PBMCs), taken at new diagnosis, from a patient treated with antithyroid drugs. This clonotype was sampled from a woman under 30 with Graves disease. This chain connects TRBV5-6 to TRBJ2-7; 10 bases map to TRBD2. Here the CDR3 DNA reads TGTGCCAGCGGTAGCGGGAGGTTGGACGAGCAGTACTTC. Translated: CASGSGRLDEQYF.